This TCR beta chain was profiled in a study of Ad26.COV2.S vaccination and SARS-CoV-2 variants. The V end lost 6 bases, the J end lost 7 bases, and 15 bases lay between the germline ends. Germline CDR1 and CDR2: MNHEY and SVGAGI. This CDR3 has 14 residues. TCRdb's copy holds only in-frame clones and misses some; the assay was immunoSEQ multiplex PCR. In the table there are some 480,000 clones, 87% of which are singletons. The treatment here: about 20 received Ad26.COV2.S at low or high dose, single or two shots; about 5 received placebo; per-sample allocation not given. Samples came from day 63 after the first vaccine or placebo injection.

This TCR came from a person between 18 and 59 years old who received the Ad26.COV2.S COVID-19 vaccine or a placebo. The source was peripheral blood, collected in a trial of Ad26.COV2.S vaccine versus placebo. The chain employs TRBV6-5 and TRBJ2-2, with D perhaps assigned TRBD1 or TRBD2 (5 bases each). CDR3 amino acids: CASSQEGSGGELFF. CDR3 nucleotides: TGTGCCAGCAGCCAAGAGGGGTCTGGCGGGGAGCTGTTTTTT.